This entry features one TCR beta chain sequence. The CDR3 is 17 residues long. J gave up 4 bases and V 0 bases, and 11 bases lay outside the gene matches. Germline CDR1 is LGHNA and CDR2 is YSLEER. This specimen belongs to a study of human T cells and chemical hapten exposure. Study as a whole: The variation in per-sample TCR yields arose mainly from small differences in pooled library volumes.

The time point denotes: pre-sensitization, week 0. Treatment of the sample: therapeutic diphenylcyclopropenone sensitization with weekly scalp DPC. Donors, patients with alopecia ranging from 18 to 70 years old and judged suitable for DPC, provided samples. TCRdb analysed the RACE reads with MiXCR anew, one entry per CDR3 protein. The table shows approximately 260,000 distinct CDR3 sequences, with 7.7% occurring only once. This sample comprised whole blood, obtained in connection with sensitization to the hapten diphenylcyclopropenone (DPC). The V gene is TRBV4-3, the J gene TRBJ1-2; TRBD1 matches at 7 bases. The clonotype comes from a man in his late teens or twenties with alopecia areata. Some clones in this sample may be carry-over from other donors' samples. The CDR3: CASSQDPLEGAIYGYTF. The CDR3 DNA reads TGCGCCAGCAGCCAAGACCCCTTGGAGGGGGCAATCTATGGCTACACCTTC.